This TCR beta chain was found in a study of cytomegalovirus exposure and HLA in healthy donors. The germline gives CDR1 SGHVS, CDR2 FQNEAQ. The CDR3 loop spans 16 amino acids. V was clipped by 3 bases and J by 0 bases, with 13 bases between them. Worth noting for this clone: The antigen is unknown.

Study-wide points: As a later analysis showed, a missense DCLRE1C variant was linked to trimming of TCR beta V- and J-genes. Using the classifier, cytomegalovirus status was reportedly diagnosed with high specificity and sensitivity.

PCR primers comprised 60 Vbeta and 13 Jbeta primers. Using immunoSEQ multiplex PCR, the repertoire was profiled, and TCRdb retains in-frame clones only, with some absent. This listing includes tens of thousands of clones. The clonotype was recovered from a male donor in good health and CMV-seronegative. Sequenced material: PBMCs. J is TRBJ2-3 and V is TRBV7-8, with D perhaps TRBD2 (5 bases). Written as DNA, the CDR3 is TGTGCCAGCAGCTTCTCTCGGGGAGCAAGCACAGATACGCAGTATTTT. It encodes CASSFSRGASTDTQYF.